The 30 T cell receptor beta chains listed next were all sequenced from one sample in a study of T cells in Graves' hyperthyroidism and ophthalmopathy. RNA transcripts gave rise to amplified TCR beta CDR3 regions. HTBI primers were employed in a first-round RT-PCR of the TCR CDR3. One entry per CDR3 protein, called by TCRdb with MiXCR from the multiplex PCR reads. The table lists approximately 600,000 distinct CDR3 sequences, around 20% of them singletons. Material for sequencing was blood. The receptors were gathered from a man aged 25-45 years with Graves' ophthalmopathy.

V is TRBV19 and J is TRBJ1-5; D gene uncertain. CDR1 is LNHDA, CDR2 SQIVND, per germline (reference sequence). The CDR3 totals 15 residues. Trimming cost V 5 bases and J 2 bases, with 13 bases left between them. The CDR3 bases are TGTGCCAGTAGTCAGACACCTAGAGGCAATCAGCCCCAGCATTTT. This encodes CASSQTPRGNQPQHF.

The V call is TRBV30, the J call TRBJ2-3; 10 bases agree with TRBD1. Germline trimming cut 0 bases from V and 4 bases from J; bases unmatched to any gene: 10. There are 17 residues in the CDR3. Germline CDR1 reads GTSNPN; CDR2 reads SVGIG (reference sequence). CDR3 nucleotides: TGTGCCTGGAGTGTGAAATGGGGGACAGGGGCAGCAGATACGCAGTATTTT. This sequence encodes CAWSVKWGTGAADTQYF.

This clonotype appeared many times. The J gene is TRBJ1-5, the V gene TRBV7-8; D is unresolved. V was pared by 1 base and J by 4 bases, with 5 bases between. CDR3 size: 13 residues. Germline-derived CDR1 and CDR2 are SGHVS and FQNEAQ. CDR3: CASSLGRNQPQHF. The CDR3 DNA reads TGTGCCAGCAGCTTAGGAAGGAATCAGCCCCAGCATTTT.

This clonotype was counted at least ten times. As DNA, the CDR3 is TGTGCCAGCAGCCAAGGCGCCGGGACTAGCGGGTTGACAGATACGCAGTATTTT. This gives the protein CASSQGAGTSGLTDTQYF. V gene TRBV3-1 combines with J gene TRBJ2-3; 12 nucleotides align to TRBD2. Germline values: CDR1 LGHDT, CDR2 YNNKEL (reference sequence). This CDR3 spans 18 amino acids. J gave up 3 bases and V 1 base, and 8 bases lay outside the gene matches.

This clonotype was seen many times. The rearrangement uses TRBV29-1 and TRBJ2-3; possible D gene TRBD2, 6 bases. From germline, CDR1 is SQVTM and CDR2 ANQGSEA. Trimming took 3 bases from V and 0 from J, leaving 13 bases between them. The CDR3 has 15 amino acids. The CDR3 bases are TGCAGCGTTGATGGACTATTTCTCAGCACAGATACGCAGTATTTT. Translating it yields CSVDGLFLSTDTQYF.

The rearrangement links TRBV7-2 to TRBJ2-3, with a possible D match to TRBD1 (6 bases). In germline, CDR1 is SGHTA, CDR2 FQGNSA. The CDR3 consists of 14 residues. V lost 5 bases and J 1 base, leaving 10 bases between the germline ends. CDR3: CASSGGWGTDTQYF. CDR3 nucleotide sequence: TGTGCCAGCAGCGGGGGCTGGGGCACAGATACGCAGTATTTT.

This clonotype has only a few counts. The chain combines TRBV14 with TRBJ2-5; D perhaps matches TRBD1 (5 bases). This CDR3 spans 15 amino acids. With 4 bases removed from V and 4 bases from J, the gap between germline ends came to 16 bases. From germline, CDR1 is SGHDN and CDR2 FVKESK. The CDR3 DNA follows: TGTGCCAGCAGCCCTCGACTGGTTAGGGGAGAGACCCAGTACTTC. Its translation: CASSPRLVRGETQYF.

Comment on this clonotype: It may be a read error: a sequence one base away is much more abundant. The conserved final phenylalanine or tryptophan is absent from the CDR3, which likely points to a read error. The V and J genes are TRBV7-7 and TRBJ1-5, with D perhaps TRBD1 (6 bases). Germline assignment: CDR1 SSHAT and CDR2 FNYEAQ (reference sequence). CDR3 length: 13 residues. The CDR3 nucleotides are TGTGCTAGCCCTACAGGGATGGGTCAGCCCCAGCATCTT. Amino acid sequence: CASPTGMGQPQHL.

Written as DNA, the CDR3 is TGTGCCAGCAGCCCCCCGCGGGGGGTGTACAATGAGCAGTTCTTC. Translating it yields CASSPPRGVYNEQFF. V usage is TRBV12-3 or TRBV12-4 and J usage is TRBJ2-1; 8 nucleotides line up with TRBD2. Unmatched junction bases numbered 8, after V lost 6 bases and J lost 4 bases. The CDR3 covers 15 residues.

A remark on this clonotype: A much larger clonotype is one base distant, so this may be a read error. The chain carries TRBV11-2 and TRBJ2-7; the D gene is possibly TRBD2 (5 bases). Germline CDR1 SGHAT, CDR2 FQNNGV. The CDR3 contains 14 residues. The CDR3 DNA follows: TGTGCCAGCAGCTTAGACTCCGGGATCTACGGGCAGTACTTC. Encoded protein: CASSLDSGIYGQYF.

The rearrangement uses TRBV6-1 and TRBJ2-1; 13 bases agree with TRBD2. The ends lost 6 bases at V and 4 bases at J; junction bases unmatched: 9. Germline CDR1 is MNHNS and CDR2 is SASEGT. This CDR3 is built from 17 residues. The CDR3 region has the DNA TGTGCCAGCAGCCCCTCGGGACTAGCGGGATCGTACAATGAGCAGTTCTTC. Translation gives CASSPSGLAGSYNEQFF.

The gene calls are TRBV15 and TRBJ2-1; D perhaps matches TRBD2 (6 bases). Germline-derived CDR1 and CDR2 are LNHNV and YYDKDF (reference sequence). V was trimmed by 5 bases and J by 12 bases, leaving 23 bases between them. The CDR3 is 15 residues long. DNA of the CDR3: TGTGCCACCAGCTCAGCTAGCGCCATCCACCGCGGGCAGTTCTTC. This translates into CATSSASAIHRGQFF.

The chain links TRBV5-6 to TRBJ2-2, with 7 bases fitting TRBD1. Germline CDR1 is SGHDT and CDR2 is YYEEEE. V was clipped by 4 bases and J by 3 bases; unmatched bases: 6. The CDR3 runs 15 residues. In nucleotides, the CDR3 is TGTGCCAGCAGCGTGGACAGGACCCACACCGGGGAGCTGTTTTTT. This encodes CASSVDRTHTGELFF.

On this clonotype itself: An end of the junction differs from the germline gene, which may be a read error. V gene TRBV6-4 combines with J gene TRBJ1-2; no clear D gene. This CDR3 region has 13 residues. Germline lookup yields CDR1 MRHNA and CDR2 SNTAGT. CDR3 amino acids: CASSEGINYSYTF. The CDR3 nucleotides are TGTGCCAGCAGTGAAGGGATCAACTATAGCTACACCTTC.

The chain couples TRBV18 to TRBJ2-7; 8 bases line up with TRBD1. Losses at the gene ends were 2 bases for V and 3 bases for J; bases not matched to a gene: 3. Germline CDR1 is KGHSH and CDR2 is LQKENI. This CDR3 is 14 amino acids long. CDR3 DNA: TGTGCCAGCTCACCATCGGACAGGGTCTACGAGCAGTACTTC. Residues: CASSPSDRVYEQYF.

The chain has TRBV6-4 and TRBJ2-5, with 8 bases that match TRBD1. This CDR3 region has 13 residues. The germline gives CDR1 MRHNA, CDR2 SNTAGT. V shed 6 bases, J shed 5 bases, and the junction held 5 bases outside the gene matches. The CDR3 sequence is CASRQGAKETQYF. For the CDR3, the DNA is TGTGCCAGCAGGCAGGGGGCGAAGGAGACCCAGTACTTC.

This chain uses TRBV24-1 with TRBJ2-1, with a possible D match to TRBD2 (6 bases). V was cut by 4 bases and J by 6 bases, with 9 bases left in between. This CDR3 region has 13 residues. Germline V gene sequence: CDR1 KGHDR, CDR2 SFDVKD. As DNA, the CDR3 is TGTGCCACCAGTGAGCGGGGCTTCAATGAGCAGTTCTTC. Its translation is CATSERGFNEQFF.

The CDR3 DNA is TGTGCCATCAGTGAGTGGGGGGATACTCATAATTCACCCCTCCACTTT. Protein product: CAISEWGDTHNSPLHF. V usage is TRBV10-3 and J usage is TRBJ1-6; a possible D gene is TRBD1 (5 bases). The CDR3 is 16 amino acids. CDR1 is ENHRY and CDR2 is SYGVKD in the germline V gene. V was pared by 1 base and J by 5 bases, with 12 bases between.

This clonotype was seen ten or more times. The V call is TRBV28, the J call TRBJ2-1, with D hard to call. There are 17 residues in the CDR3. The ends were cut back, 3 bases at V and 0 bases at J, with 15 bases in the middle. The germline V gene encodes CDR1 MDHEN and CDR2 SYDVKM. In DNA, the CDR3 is TGTGCCAGCAGTTTTTCGCGCCCCACCTCCTCCTACAATGAGCAGTTCTTC. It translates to CASSFSRPTSSYNEQFF.

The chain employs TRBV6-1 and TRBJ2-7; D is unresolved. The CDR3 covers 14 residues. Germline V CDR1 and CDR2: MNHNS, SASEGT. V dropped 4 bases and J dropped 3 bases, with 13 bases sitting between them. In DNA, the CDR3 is TGTGCCAGCAGTGCAGATCGACTTAACTACGAGCAGTACTTC. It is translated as CASSADRLNYEQYF.

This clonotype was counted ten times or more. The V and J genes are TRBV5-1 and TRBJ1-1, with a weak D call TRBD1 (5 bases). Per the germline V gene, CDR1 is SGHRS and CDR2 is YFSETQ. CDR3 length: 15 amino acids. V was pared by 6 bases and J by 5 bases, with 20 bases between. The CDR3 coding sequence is TGCGCCAGCAACCTAGAATTCGGGGCGAGAACTGAAGCTTTCTTT. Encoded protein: CASNLEFGARTEAFF.

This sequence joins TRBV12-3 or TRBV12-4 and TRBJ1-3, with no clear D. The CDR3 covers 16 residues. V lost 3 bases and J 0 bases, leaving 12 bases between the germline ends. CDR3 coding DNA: TGTGCCAGCAGTTTCCGGGAGCTGCACTCTGGAAACACCATATATTTT. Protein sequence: CASSFRELHSGNTIYF.

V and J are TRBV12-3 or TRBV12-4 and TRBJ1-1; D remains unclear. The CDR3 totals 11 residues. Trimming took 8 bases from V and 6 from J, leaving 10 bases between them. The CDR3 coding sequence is TGTGCCAGCGGAGGCCTCGCTGAAGCTTTCTTT. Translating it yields CASGGLAEAFF.

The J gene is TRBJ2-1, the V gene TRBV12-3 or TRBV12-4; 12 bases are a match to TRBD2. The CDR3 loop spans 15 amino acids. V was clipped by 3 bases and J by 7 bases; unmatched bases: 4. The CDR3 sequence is CASSFPSGRANEQFF. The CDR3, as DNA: TGTGCCAGCAGTTTCCCTAGCGGGAGGGCGAATGAGCAGTTCTTC.

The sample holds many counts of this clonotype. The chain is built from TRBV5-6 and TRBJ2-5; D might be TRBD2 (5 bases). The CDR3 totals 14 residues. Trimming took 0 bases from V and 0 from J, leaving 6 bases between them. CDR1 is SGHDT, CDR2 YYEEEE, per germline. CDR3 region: CASSLAGNQETQYF. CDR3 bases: TGTGCCAGCAGCTTGGCCGGGAACCAAGAGACCCAGTACTTC.

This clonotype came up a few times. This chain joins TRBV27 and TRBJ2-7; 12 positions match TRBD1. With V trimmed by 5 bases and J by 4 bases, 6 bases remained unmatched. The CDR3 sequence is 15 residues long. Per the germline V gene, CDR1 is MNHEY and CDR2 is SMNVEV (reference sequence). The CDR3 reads CASSKGTGGTYEQYF. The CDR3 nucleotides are TGTGCCAGCAGTAAGGGGACAGGGGGCACATACGAGCAGTACTTC.

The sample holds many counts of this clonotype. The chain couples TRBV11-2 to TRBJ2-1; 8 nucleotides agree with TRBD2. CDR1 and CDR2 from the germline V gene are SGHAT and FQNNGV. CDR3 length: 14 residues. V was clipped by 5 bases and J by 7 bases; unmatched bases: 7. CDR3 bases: TGTGCCAGCAGCCCTCTTACGGGGGGGAATGAGCAGTTCTTC. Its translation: CASSPLTGGNEQFF.

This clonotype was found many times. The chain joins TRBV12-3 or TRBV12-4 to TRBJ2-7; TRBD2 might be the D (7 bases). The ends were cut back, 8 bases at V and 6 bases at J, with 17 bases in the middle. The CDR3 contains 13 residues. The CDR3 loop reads CASGAPGGAEQYF. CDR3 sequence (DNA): TGTGCCAGCGGGGCGCCGGGGGGCGCCGAGCAGTACTTC.

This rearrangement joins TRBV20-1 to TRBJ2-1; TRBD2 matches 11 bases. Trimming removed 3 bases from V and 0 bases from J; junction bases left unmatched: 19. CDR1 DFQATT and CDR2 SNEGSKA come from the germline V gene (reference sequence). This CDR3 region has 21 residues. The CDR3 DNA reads TGCAGTGCTAGCATCCGATGGACTAGCGGGCCCGGAAAACTCTCCTACAATGAGCAGTTCTTC. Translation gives CSASIRWTSGPGKLSYNEQFF.

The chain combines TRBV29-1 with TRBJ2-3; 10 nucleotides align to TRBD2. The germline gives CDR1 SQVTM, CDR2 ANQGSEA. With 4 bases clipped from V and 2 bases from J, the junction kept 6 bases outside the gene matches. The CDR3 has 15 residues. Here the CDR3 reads CSVGGLAGDTDTQYF. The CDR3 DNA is TGCAGCGTTGGAGGCCTAGCGGGGGACACAGATACGCAGTATTTT.